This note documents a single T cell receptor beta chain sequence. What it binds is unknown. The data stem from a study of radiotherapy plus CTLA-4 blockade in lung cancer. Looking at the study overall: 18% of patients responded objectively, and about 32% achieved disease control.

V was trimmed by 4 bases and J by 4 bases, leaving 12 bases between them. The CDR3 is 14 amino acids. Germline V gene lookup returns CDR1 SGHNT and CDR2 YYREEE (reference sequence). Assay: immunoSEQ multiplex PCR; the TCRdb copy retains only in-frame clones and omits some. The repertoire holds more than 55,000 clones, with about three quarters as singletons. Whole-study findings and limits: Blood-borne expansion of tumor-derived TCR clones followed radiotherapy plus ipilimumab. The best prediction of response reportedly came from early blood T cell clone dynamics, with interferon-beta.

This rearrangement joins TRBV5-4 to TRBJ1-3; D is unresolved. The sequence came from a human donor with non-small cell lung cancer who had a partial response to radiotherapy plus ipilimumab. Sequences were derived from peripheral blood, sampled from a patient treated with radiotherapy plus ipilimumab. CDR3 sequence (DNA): TGTGCCAGCAGCCCCGGAGGGAGCGGAAACACCATATATTTT. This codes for CASSPGGSGNTIYF.